The rows below give T cell receptor beta chains drawn from one sample of a study of STAT5B mutations in CD4+ large granular lymphocyte leukemia. TCRdb's table, derived via immunoSEQ multiplex PCR, lists solely in-frame clones and lacks some. The sample contains 30,000 to 40,000 clones, 87% of which appear only once. What was sequenced was CD4+ T cells from blood buffy coats. Every receptor here comes from a human donor in good health. Both conserved end residues are part of each CDR3. The order of the fields is clone size, D gene, J gene, CDR3 length, V gene, CDR3 protein, CDR3 DNA. A D gene is named only where the DNA matches it firmly. Clone size is given for some rows only: seen once, a few or many times, or a class if the clone is expanded.

NA	NA	TRBJ2-5	14	TRBV29-1	CSVEGRTMVGTQYF	TGCAGCGTGGAAGGGAGGACTATGGTAGGGACCCAGTACTTC
NA	NA	TRBJ1-1	12	TRBV29-1	CSANRANTEAFF	TGCAGCGCTAACAGGGCGAACACTGAAGCTTTCTTT
NA	TRBD1	TRBJ2-4	14	TRBV27	CASSPGTGLSFQYF	TGTGCCAGCAGTCCCGGGACAGGACTTAGTTTTCAGTACTTC
NA	NA	TRBJ2-2	15	TRBV2	CASRGAGMDTGELFF	TGTGCCAGCAGAGGGGCGGGAATGGACACCGGGGAGCTGTTTTTT
NA	NA	TRBJ1-1	16	TRBV11-2	CASSLVMGQPNTEAFF	TGTGCCAGCAGCTTAGTTATGGGTCAACCGAACACTGAAGCTTTCTTT
NA	NA	TRBJ1-1	17	TRBV10-3	CAISESGGNTMNTEAFF	TGTGCCATCAGTGAGTCGGGGGGAAATACCATGAACACTGAAGCTTTCTTT
NA	TRBD2	TRBJ2-1	17	TRBV7-2	CASSLGPAGGSQREQFF	TGTGCCAGCAGCTTAGGTCCCGCGGGAGGTTCACAGCGGGAGCAGTTCTTC
NA	NA	TRBJ1-1	15	TRBV5-4	CASSLDGGPYTEAFF	TGTGCCAGCAGCTTGGATGGCGGTCCTTACACTGAAGCTTTCTTT
once	NA	TRBJ2-5	12	TRBV7-4	CASSLGVETQYF	TGTGCCAGCAGCTTAGGAGTGGAGACCCAGTACTTC
NA	NA	TRBJ2-7	14	TRBV5-6	CASSLGPVAYEQYF	TGTGCCAGCAGCTTAGGGCCGGTGGCCTACGAGCAGTACTTC
NA	TRBD2	TRBJ2-5	18	TRBV7-6	CASSLVVPRWGGDETQYF	TGTGCCAGCAGCTTAGTCGTACCTCGGTGGGGGGGGGATGAGACCCAGTACTTC
NA	NA	TRBJ2-5	14	TRBV5-4	CASSLIGGAETQYF	TGTGCCAGCAGCCTTATAGGAGGGGCTGAGACCCAGTACTTC
NA	TRBD1	TRBJ2-3	16	TRBV5-1	CASSSAGTGGPGEQYF	TGCGCCAGCAGCTCGGCCGGGACAGGGGGCCCCGGTGAGCAGTATTTT
NA	NA	TRBJ1-1	13	TRBV27	CASISDMNTEAFF	TGTGCCAGCATTTCGGACATGAACACTGAAGCTTTCTTT
NA	NA	TRBJ1-2	13	TRBV5-1	CASSLGVGYGYTF	TGCGCCAGCAGCTTGGGGGTCGGCTATGGCTACACCTTC
few	NA	TRBJ1-1	14	TRBV7-3	CASSLKGRNTEAFF	TGTGCCAGCAGCTTAAAGGGGCGAAACACTGAAGCTTTCTTT
NA	NA	TRBJ2-7	13	TRBV6-5	CASSRFQAYEQYF	TGTGCCAGCAGTCGGTTTCAGGCCTACGAGCAGTACTTC
NA	NA	TRBJ1-2	12	TRBV29-1	CSASMGNYGYTF	TGCAGCGCCAGCATGGGTAACTATGGCTACACCTTC
once	NA	TRBJ2-3	14	TRBV11-2	CASRQVGRTDTQYF	TGTGCCAGCAGACAAGTGGGACGGACAGATACGCAGTATTTT
once	TRBD1	TRBJ2-7	14	TRBV11-2	CASSQDRVGYEQYF	TGTGCCAGCAGCCAGGACAGGGTAGGGTACGAGCAGTACTTC
NA	NA	TRBJ2-1	14	TRBV28	CASSLWDTSNEQFF	TGTGCCAGCAGTTTATGGGACACCTCAAATGAGCAGTTCTTC
once	NA	TRBJ2-6	16	TRBV19	CASSTDRNYGANVLTF	TGTGCCAGTAGTACTGACAGAAACTACGGGGCCAACGTCCTGACTTTC
NA	NA	TRBJ2-7	15	TRBV15	CATSRDLGRGYEQYF	TGTGCCACCAGCAGAGATCTAGGCAGGGGCTACGAGCAGTACTTC
NA	TRBD2	TRBJ2-1	11	TRBV6-1	CASMSAGGLFF	TGTGCCAGCATGTCAGCGGGAGGGCTGTTCTTC
NA	NA	TRBJ1-2	17	TRBV27	CASSSLTGGKYNYGYTF	TGTGCCAGCAGCTCCCTAACTGGTGGCAAATATAACTATGGCTACACCTTC
NA	TRBD2	TRBJ2-7	14	TRBV6-7	CASSYRLAGGEQYF	TGTGCCAGCAGTTACCGCCTAGCGGGAGGCGAGCAGTACTTC
NA	NA	TRBJ2-3	15	TRBV4-3	CASSQTTGSTDTQYF	TGCGCCAGCAGCCAAACGACAGGTAGCACAGATACGCAGTATTTT
NA	NA	TRBJ2-1	14	TRBV29-1	CSVDGASSYNEQFF	TGCAGCGTTGATGGGGCTAGCTCCTACAATGAGCAGTTCTTC
once	NA	TRBJ2-2	15	TRBV19	CASSILGQGKGELFF	TGTGCCAGTAGTATCTTGGGGCAGGGAAAGGGGGAGCTGTTTTTT
NA	NA	TRBJ2-3	14	TRBV6-4	CASSFGASTDTQYF	TGTGCCAGCAGTTTCGGAGCTAGCACAGATACGCAGTATTTT
NA	TRBD2	TRBJ2-1	12	TRBV2	CASSELAGEQFF	TGTGCCAGCAGTGAACTAGCGGGTGAGCAGTTCTTC
once	NA	TRBJ2-3	13	TRBV28	CASTRDRADTQYF	TGTGCCAGCACCCGTGATCGGGCGGATACGCAGTATTTT
once	TRBD2	TRBJ2-3	16	TRBV7-2	CASSFLAGGKTDTQYF	TGTGCCAGCAGCTTTTTAGCGGGAGGGAAGACAGATACGCAGTATTTT
NA	TRBD2	TRBJ2-2	16	TRBV5-4	CASSSGLAGGRGELFF	TGTGCCAGCAGCTCCGGACTAGCGGGAGGTCGCGGGGAGCTGTTTTTT
NA	NA	TRBJ1-5	14	TRBV19	CASTLKGRNQPQHF	TGTGCCAGTACTCTTAAGGGGCGCAATCAGCCCCAGCATTTT
NA	TRBD1	TRBJ1-1	15	TRBV5-1	CASSPLGQGNTEAFF	TGCGCCAGCAGCCCCCTGGGACAGGGTAACACTGAAGCTTTCTTT
NA	TRBD2	TRBJ2-3	15	TRBV19	CASSGTSGRTDTQYF	TGTGCCAGTAGTGGGACTAGCGGGAGGACAGATACGCAGTATTTT
NA	TRBD1	TRBJ1-4	13	TRBV29-1	CSAFGTGNEKLFF	TGCAGCGCCTTCGGGACAGGAAATGAAAAACTGTTTTTT
NA	NA	TRBJ2-5	12	TRBV29-1	CSGGQRQETQYF	TGCAGCGGTGGACAGAGACAAGAGACCCAGTACTTC
NA	NA	TRBJ2-1	15	TRBV2	CASSEGRNSYNEQFF	TGTGCCAGCAGTGAAGGGAGAAACTCCTACAATGAGCAGTTCTTC
NA	NA	TRBJ1-1	16	TRBV6-1	CASSEVLGRIDTEAFF	TGTGCCAGCAGTGAAGTCTTAGGGAGGATCGACACTGAAGCTTTCTTT
NA	NA	TRBJ2-1	17	TRBV7-2	CASSLNGGMGSYNEQFF	TGTGCCAGCAGCTTAAATGGTGGGATGGGCTCCTACAATGAGCAGTTCTTC
NA	TRBD2	TRBJ2-1	15	TRBV5-4	CASSRTSGEANEQFF	TGTGCCAGCAGCCGTACTAGCGGAGAAGCTAATGAGCAGTTCTTC
NA	TRBD1	TRBJ1-1	15	TRBV7-6	CASSVSRTGLTEAFF	TGTGCCAGCAGCGTCTCCCGGACAGGGTTGACTGAAGCTTTCTTT
NA	NA	TRBJ1-2	13	TRBV9	CASSAGPGDGYTF	TGTGCCAGCAGCGCGGGACCGGGCGACGGCTACACCTTC
NA	NA	TRBJ1-2	14	TRBV18	CASSQGQLGNGYTF	TGTGCCAGCTCACAAGGACAGCTGGGGAATGGCTACACCTTC
NA	NA	TRBJ2-7	18	TRBV11-2	CASSERVEGMDRSYEQYF	TGTGCCAGCAGCGAGAGGGTAGAGGGGATGGATAGATCCTACGAGCAGTACTTC
few	NA	TRBJ2-7	14	TRBV28	CASSTAVLPYEQYF	TGTGCCAGCAGTACGGCAGTCCTCCCCTACGAGCAGTACTTC
NA	NA	TRBJ1-5	13	TRBV7-2	CASSTENNQPQHF	TGTGCCAGCAGCACAGAGAACAATCAGCCCCAGCATTTT
NA	TRBD2	TRBJ2-7	15	TRBV9	CASSVDSGRGYEQYF	TGTGCCAGCAGCGTAGATAGCGGGAGAGGTTACGAGCAGTACTTC
NA	TRBD2	TRBJ2-2	14	TRBV4-2	CASSPRTSSGELFF	TGTGCCAGCAGCCCCCGGACTAGCTCCGGGGAGCTGTTTTTT